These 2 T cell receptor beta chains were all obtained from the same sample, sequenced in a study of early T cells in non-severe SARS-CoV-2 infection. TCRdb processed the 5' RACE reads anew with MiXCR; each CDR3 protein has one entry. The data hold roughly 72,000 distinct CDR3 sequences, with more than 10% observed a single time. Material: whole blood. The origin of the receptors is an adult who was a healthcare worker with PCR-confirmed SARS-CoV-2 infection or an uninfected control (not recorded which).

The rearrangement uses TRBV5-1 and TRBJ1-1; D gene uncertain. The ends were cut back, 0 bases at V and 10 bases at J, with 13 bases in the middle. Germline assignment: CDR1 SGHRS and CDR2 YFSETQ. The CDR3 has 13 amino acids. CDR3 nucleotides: TGCGCCAGCAGCTTGGACGCCAGGTTGTCAGCTTTCTTT. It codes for CASSLDARLSAFF. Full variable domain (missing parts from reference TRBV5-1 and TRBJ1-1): KAGVTQTPRYLIKTRGQQVTLSCSPISGHRSVSWYQQTPGQGLQFLFEYFSETQRNKGNFPGRFSGRQFSNSRSEMNVSTLELGDSALYLCASSLDARLSAFFGQGTRLTVV.

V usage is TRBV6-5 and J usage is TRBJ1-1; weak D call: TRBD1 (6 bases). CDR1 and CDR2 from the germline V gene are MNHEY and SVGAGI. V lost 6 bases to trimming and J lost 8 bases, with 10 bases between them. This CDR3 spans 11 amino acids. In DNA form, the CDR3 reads TGTGCCAGCAGCCAAGGACAGGAAGCTTTCTTT. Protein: CASSQGQEAFF.